Below are 2 T cell receptor beta chains sequenced from a single sample in a study of cytotoxic CD8 clonotypes in ibrutinib-treated CLL. This table comes from immunoSEQ multiplex PCR, and its TCRdb copy is limited to in-frame clones, with some not included. The sample carries tens of thousands of clones, about three fifths recorded once. The sample in question was PBMCs, obtained before ibrutinib treatment. Receptors were obtained from a human donor with chronic lymphocytic leukemia.

The chain joins TRBV6-1 to TRBJ1-1, with D perhaps matching TRBD1 (6 bases). CDR3 length equals 16 residues. Trimming pared 0 bases from V and 3 bases from J, leaving 14 bases between. Looked up from germline, CDR1 is MNHNS and CDR2 is SASEGT. CDR3 loop: CASSEAQVRGDTEAFF. The CDR3 nucleotides read TGTGCCAGCAGTGAAGCGCAGGTCAGGGGAGACACTGAAGCTTTCTTT.

This rearrangement joins TRBV2 to TRBJ1-2; the D is unclear. V lost 1 base to trimming and J lost 5 bases, with 2 bases between them. This CDR3 is built from 11 residues. Germline-derived CDR1 and CDR2 are SNHLY and FYNNEI. The CDR3 DNA reads TGTGCCAGCAGTGAAGTGTATGGCTACACCTTC. Translated, it gives CASSEVYGYTF.